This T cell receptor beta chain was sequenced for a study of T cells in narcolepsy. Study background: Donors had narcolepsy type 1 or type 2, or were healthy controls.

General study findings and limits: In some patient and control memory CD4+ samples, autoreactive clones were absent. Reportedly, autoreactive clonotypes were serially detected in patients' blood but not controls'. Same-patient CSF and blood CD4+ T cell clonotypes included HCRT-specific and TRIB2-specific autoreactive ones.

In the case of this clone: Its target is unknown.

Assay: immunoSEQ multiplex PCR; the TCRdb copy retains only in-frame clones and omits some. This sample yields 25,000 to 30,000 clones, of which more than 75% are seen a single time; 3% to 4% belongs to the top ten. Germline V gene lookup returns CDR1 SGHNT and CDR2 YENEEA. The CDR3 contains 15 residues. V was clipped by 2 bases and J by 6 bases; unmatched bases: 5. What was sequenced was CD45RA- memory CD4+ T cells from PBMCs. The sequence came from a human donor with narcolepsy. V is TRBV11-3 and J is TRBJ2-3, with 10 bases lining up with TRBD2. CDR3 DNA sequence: TGTGCCAGCAGCTTAATAGCGGGGGGCTTCGATACGCAGTATTTT. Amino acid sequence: CASSLIAGGFDTQYF. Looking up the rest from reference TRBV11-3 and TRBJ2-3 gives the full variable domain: EAGVVQSPRYKIIEKKQPVAFWCNPISGHNTLYWYLQNLGQGPELLIRYENEEAVDDSQLPKDRFSAERLKGVDSTLKIQPAELGDSAVYLCASSLIAGGFDTQYFGPGTRLTVL.